The rows below give T cell receptor beta chains drawn from one sample of a study of OX40 agonist ivuxolimab in advanced cancers. The table came from immunoSEQ multiplex PCR; TCRdb's copy has only in-frame clones and leaves some out. Found here are 35,000 to 40,000 clones, 92% of them singletons; the top ten hold about a tenth. Here the sequenced sample was CD4+ or CD8+ T cells sorted from blood, taken in a trial of the OX40 agonist ivuxolimab. The receptors come from an adult with an advanced solid tumor such as melanoma, head and neck, liver or kidney cancer. Both conserved end residues are part of each CDR3. The D gene is left open where the match is weak. Size values are once, few and many counts, or a class for expanded clones, and some rows have none.

clone_size d_call j_call v_call cdr3_nt cdr3_aa
. . TRBJ2-2 TRBV9 TGTGCCAGCAGCTTCAGACCCGAAAGCGGCGGGGAGCTGTTTTTT CASSFRPESGGELFF
. . TRBJ2-3 TRBV5-1 TGCGCCAGCAGCAATCGCACAGATACGCAGTATTTT CASSNRTDTQYF
. . TRBJ1-1 TRBV19 TGTGCCAGTAGTATAACAGACCTGAACACTGAAGCTTTCTTT CASSITDLNTEAFF
. . TRBJ2-5 TRBV7-9 TGTGCCAGCAGCCTTGGAGTTGGGAGTTCCTACTTC CASSLGVGSSYF
. . TRBJ1-1 TRBV6-6 TGTGCCACCACCTTTTCTCTGCGCGAAGCTTTCTTT CATTFSLREAFF
. . TRBJ2-3 TRBV7-9 TGTGCCAGCAGCTTAGTCGGTGGACTAGATACGCAGTATTTT CASSLVGGLDTQYF
. . TRBJ2-6 TRBV11-2 TGTGCCAGCAGCTTAGAGTCTGGCGGGGCCAACGTCCTGACTTTC CASSLESGGANVLTF
. . TRBJ1-5 TRBV6-1 TGTGCCAGCAACGGACTCACCGGCAATCAGCCCCAGCATTTT CASNGLTGNQPQHF
. . TRBJ2-2 TRBV7-9 TGTGCCAGCAGCGTGGGGGGTAACACCGGGGAGCTGTTTTTT CASSVGGNTGELFF
. TRBD2 TRBJ2-1 TRBV5-1 TGCGCCAGCAGCCCCGGGAGGAGCTCCTACAATGAGCAGTTCTTC CASSPGRSSYNEQFF
. TRBD1 TRBJ1-5 TRBV19 TGTGCCAGTAGTGTCGGGACAGGTTACAATCAGCCCCAGCATTTT CASSVGTGYNQPQHF
. . TRBJ1-2 TRBV27 TGTGCCAGCAGTTTAATGGGAGTCTCATCGGGCTACACCTTC CASSLMGVSSGYTF
. . TRBJ1-2 TRBV19 TGTGCCAGTAGTTGGCCAGGGGATGGCTACACCTTC CASSWPGDGYTF
once . TRBJ2-2 TRBV6-5 TGTGCCAGCAGTTACTTCGCGAACACCGGGGAGCTGTTTTTT CASSYFANTGELFF
. . TRBJ1-6 TRBV10-2 TGCGCCAGCAGTTGGGGTCACGGCGAATCACCCCTCCACTTT CASSWGHGESPLHF
once . TRBJ2-1 TRBV2 TGTGCCAGCAGTGATGGAGGGTATGGGAATGAGCAGTTCTTC CASSDGGYGNEQFF
. TRBD2 TRBJ2-1 TRBV6-6 TGTGCCAGCAGTTTAGCGGGAGGCTACAATGAGCAGTTCTTC CASSLAGGYNEQFF
. . TRBJ2-1 TRBV4-1 TGCGCCAGCAGCCAAGTTGGTGGGAGGAGCTCCTACAATGAGCAGTTCTTC CASSQVGGRSSYNEQFF
. . TRBJ2-7 TRBV28 TGTGCCAGCAGTTTCCAAGATTACTACGAGCAGTACTTC CASSFQDYYEQYF
. TRBD1 TRBJ2-7 TRBV27 TGTGCCAGCAGTTTTACGACAGGGATCCACGAGCAGTACTTC CASSFTTGIHEQYF
. TRBD2 TRBJ2-1 TRBV5-1 TGCGCCAGCAGCCCTTGGGGCGGGAGCTCCTACAATGAGCAGTTCTTC CASSPWGGSSYNEQFF
once TRBD1 TRBJ1-4 TRBV5-1 TGCGCCAGCAGCCCCCGACAGGGGGGGACTAATGAAAAACTGTTTTTT CASSPRQGGTNEKLFF
. TRBD1 TRBJ1-3 TRBV28 TGTGCCAGCAGTTTAATTCGACAGGGGCGCTCTGGAAACACCATATATTTT CASSLIRQGRSGNTIYF
. . TRBJ1-2 TRBV29-1 TGCAGCGGCGTGGGGGCGGGGGCGGACTATGGCTACACCTTC CSGVGAGADYGYTF
. TRBD2 TRBJ2-1 TRBV29-1 TGCAGCGTTGGGGGACTAGCGGACAATGAGCAGTTCTTC CSVGGLADNEQFF
. . TRBJ2-3 TRBV4-3 TGCGCCAGCTCCGACGGGGGAAACACAGATACGCAGTATTTT CASSDGGNTDTQYF
. . TRBJ2-1 TRBV7-9 TGTGCGGTTTTCTGGAATGAGCAGTTCTTC CAVFWNEQFF
. TRBD1 TRBJ1-2 TRBV19 TGTGCCAGTAGTCCGGGGACAGATTATGGCTACACCTTC CASSPGTDYGYTF
. . TRBJ1-1 TRBV19 TGTGCCAGTAGTCCAGGGTCAGGGTACACTGAAGCTTTCTTT CASSPGSGYTEAFF
once . TRBJ1-1 TRBV4-2 TGTGCCAGCAGCCAAGAACAGATGAACACTGAAGCTTTCTTT CASSQEQMNTEAFF
. . TRBJ1-5 TRBV7-9 TGTGCCAGCAGCTTAGGCGAGGCTTTGCAGCCCCAGCATTTT CASSLGEALQPQHF
. . TRBJ1-2 TRBV27 TGTGCCAGCAGTTTCGGACAGCTCTCCAGCTATGGCTACACCTTC CASSFGQLSSYGYTF
. TRBD2 TRBJ2-1 TRBV9 TGTGCCAGCAGCCCTTGGAATAGCGGGAGCTATGAGCAGTTCTTC CASSPWNSGSYEQFF
. TRBD2 TRBJ2-2 TRBV27 TGTGCCAGCAGCCTTTCCTTGGGACTAGCGGGAGGCGGGGAGCTGTTTTTT CASSLSLGLAGGGELFF
. . TRBJ1-1 TRBV5-1 TGCGCCAGCAGCCCGGGACTGATGAACACTGAAGCTTTCTTT CASSPGLMNTEAFF
few . TRBJ1-2 TRBV6-6 TGTGCCAGCAGTTACGGGACACCGTCGGATGGCTACACCTTC CASSYGTPSDGYTF
. . TRBJ2-3 TRBV5-6 TGTGCCAGCACCAGCCCCCCCGCAGATACGCAGTATTTT CASTSPPADTQYF
. . TRBJ2-1 TRBV4-1 TGCGCCAGCAGCCAAAGAGAGGATGGATCTTGGAATGAGCAGTTCTTC CASSQREDGSWNEQFF
. . TRBJ2-2 TRBV27 TGTGCCAGCAGTATGGCCGGGGAGCTGTTTTTT CASSMAGELFF
. TRBD2 TRBJ2-3 TRBV4-3 TGCGCCAGCAGCCAAGATACTAGCGGGAGCACAGATACGCAGTATTTT CASSQDTSGSTDTQYF
. TRBD2 TRBJ2-1 TRBV27 TGTGCCAGCAGTCCGACTAGCGAGAGATTCAATGAGCAGTTCTTC CASSPTSERFNEQFF
. TRBD2 TRBJ2-1 TRBV6-5 TGTGCCAGCAGTTACTCGAAACTAGCGGGAGGTTATGAGCAGTTCTTC CASSYSKLAGGYEQFF
. TRBD1 TRBJ2-2 TRBV19 TGTGCCAGTAGTCGGGCAGGGGGTCACACCGGGGAGCTGTTTTTT CASSRAGGHTGELFF
. . TRBJ2-7 TRBV27 TGTGCCAGCAGTTGGTCCCGGGGGAACGAGCAGTACTTC CASSWSRGNEQYF
. . TRBJ1-2 TRBV7-9 TGTGCCAGCAGCCTTGTACGGGGCGTGGGGGGCTACACCTTC CASSLVRGVGGYTF
once . TRBJ2-1 TRBV7-9 TGTGCCAGCAGCCTTACAGGGACCTCCTACAATGAGCAGTTCTTC CASSLTGTSYNEQFF
. . TRBJ2-6 TRBV11-2 TGTGCCAGCACTGGGGCCAACGTCCTGACTTTC CASTGANVLTF
. . TRBJ2-3 TRBV27 TGTGCCAGCAGTTTTTCGTGGGGGAGCCCAGATACGCAGTATTTT CASSFSWGSPDTQYF
. TRBD2 TRBJ2-1 TRBV2 TGTGCCAGCAGTGAAGGGGGCGGGGGCTCCTACAATGAGCAGTTCTTC CASSEGGGGSYNEQFF
. TRBD1 TRBJ1-4 TRBV5-6 TGTGCCAGCAGCTTCTACAGGGGGAAGGACGAAAAACTGTTTTTT CASSFYRGKDEKLFF
. TRBD1 TRBJ1-1 TRBV19 TGTGCCAGTAGTATTGGTCGACAGGGCAACACTGAAGCTTTCTTT CASSIGRQGNTEAFF
. TRBD1 TRBJ1-1 TRBV28 TGTGCCAGCAGTCTTCAGGGGGCCGCTACTGAAGCTTTCTTT CASSLQGAATEAFF
. . TRBJ2-5 TRBV7-6 TGTGCCAGCAGCTCCTCCGGGACCGGGACCGGGACCCAGTACTTC CASSSSGTGTGTQYF